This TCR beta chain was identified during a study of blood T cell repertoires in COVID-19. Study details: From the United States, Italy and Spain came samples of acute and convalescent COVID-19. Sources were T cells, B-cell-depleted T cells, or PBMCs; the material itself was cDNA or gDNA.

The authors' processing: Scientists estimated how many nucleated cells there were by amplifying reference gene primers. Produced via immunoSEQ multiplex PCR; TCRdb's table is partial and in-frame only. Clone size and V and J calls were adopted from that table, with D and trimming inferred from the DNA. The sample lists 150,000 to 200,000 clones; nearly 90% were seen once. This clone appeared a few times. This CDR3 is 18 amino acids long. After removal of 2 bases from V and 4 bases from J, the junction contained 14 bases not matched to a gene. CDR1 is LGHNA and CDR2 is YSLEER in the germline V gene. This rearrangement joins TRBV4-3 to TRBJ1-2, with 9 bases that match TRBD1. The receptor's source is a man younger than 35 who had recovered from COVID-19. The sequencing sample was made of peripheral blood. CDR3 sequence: CASSQYGTGIIQGYGYTF. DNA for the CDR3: TGCGCCAGCAGCCAATATGGGACAGGGATAATCCAGGGCTATGGCTACACCTTC.